Sequencing of this T cell receptor beta chain was carried out in a study of CXCR3-negative and CXCR3-positive naive CD8 T cells. Looking at the study overall: Cumulative TRB read yield was approximately 135 million, averaging about 1.5 +/- 0.3 million per library. Study results and caveats: From TRB CDR3 properties, TCR strength was inferred; surface CD5 did not differ between naive subsets. Most assays were run on fresh PBMCs (CXCR3 expression partially decreased after cryopreservation).

This clonotype counts as medium-sized by frequency. Its antigen is undetermined. Preparation of TRB cDNA libraries relied on 5' RACE carrying UMI labels. TCRdb re-called the 5' RACE reads; one entry per CDR3 protein, DNA not given. Its table records 4,500 to 7,000 distinct CDR3 sequences. The CDR3 has 11 residues. Germline CDR1 is DFQATT and CDR2 is SNEGSKA (reference sequence). Naive CD8+ T cells carried a CD45RO-CCR7+CD27+CD95- phenotype. The rearrangement uses TRBV20-1 and TRBJ2-2. Sequencing was carried out using naive CXCR3- CD8+ T cells from blood. The subset was: CD45RO-CCR7+CD27+CD95- naive CD8+ T cells lacking CXCR3 (TNR3-). The receptor was derived from a human donor in good health. Some clones in this sample may be carry-over from other donors' samples. CDR3 sequence: CSATETGELFF.